The sample holds a few counts of the clone carrying this TCR beta chain. Its specificity is not known. This specimen comes from a study of T cell repertoires in cytomegalovirus infection. V was pared by 2 bases and J by 2 bases, with 13 bases between. The CDR3 consists of 15 residues. Germline V lookup: CDR1 SGHRS, CDR2 YFSETQ. TCRdb recomputed calls from the reads with MiXCR, one row per CDR3 protein. The table shows some 800,000 distinct CDR3 sequences, with around a third occurring only once. This clonotype originated in a human donor in good health (CMV status not recorded). Some clones in this sample may be carry-over from other donors' samples. The sample here was cultured CD8+ T cells from PBMCs, taken from culture after CMV antigen stimulation. V usage is TRBV5-1 and J usage is TRBJ2-5, with D maybe TRBD1 (6 bases). CDR3 sequence (DNA): TGCGCCAGCAGCTTTGAAGGGGGTGAACAAGAGACCCAGTACTTC. Translated, it gives CASSFEGGEQETQYF.